This T cell receptor beta chain originates from a study of control samples from healthy donors and cancer patients. Germline V gene lookup returns CDR1 SGDLS and CDR2 YYNGEE. The V segment lost 3 bases and the J segment 6 bases; nucleotides outside the gene matches: 10. The CDR3 spans 15 residues. Assay used: immunoSEQ multiplex PCR; TCRdb lists only in-frame clones, some missing. Of about 140,000 clones listed, roughly 92% were seen once; the top ten hold around 13%. This TCR derives from a man aged 35 to 55 in good health. The sample comprised blood. The V gene is TRBV9, the J gene TRBJ2-7, with 9 bases identical to TRBD1. CDR3 DNA sequence: TGTGCCAGCAGCGAGGGGAGGACAGGGGTATCCGAGCAGTACTTC. This gives the protein CASSEGRTGVSEQYF.